The clone carrying this T cell receptor beta chain was seen a few times. The antigen remains undetermined. Template switching added a universal primer site; cDNA carried unique molecular identifiers. TCRdb redid the calling of the 5' RACE reads with MiXCR, one entry per CDR3 protein. The sample lists approximately 680,000 distinct CDR3 sequences, around 7.5% seen once, with over 1.5% in the top ten. Germline trimming cut 0 bases from V and 5 bases from J; bases unmatched to any gene: 8. The V gene's germline CDR1 is DFQATT and CDR2 SNEGSKA (reference sequence). The CDR3 runs 15 residues. This entry comes from a study of identical twins. Study observations and caveats: In zero-insertion analyses, partial confounding could arise from invariant MAIT and iNKT cells.

In addition, the sample was reused for a study of yellow fever vaccine responses in identical twins. As that report states: On the reported evidence, twins' vaccine T cell responses seemed partly convergent and partly personalized.

V usage is TRBV20-1 and J usage is TRBJ2-5; 8 bases agree with TRBD2. The TCR originated in a woman aged 18-29 years in good health. The specimen was PBMCs. The DNA for the CDR3 is TGCAGTGCTAGAGAGGCGGGGGGCATTGCGGAGACCCAGTACTTC. Translating it yields CSAREAGGIAETQYF.